These T cell receptor beta chains were read from a single sample in a study of T cells expressing NK-cell markers. One entry per CDR3 protein, without DNA, is what TCRdb gives after re-calling the 5' RACE reads. The sample's table shows some 600,000 distinct CDR3 sequences. The sequenced material came from blood T cells: a sorted CD56 or NKG2C T cell subset, CD4+ or CD8+ T cells, or bulk PBMC T cells (not recorded which). These receptors were obtained from a man between 18 and 35 years old in good health. Each CDR3 is given with its conserved first and last residue.

17	TRBV12-3/TRBV12-4	TRBJ2-4	CASSPRLDMEAKNIQYF
16	TRBV6-1	TRBJ2-3	CASSSIRRHDTDTQYF
14	TRBV5-1	TRBJ2-7	CASSLARDIYEQYF
14	TRBV6-1	TRBJ2-3	CASSQSGRRDTQYF
15	TRBV12-3/TRBV12-4	TRBJ2-2	CASSLDAGTTGELFF
13	TRBV27	TRBJ2-1	CASMLAGYNEQFF
12	TRBV7-9	TRBJ2-7	CASSTRGYEQYF
17	TRBV5-1	TRBJ2-6	CASSLLAGNSGANVLTF
14	TRBV20-1	TRBJ1-1	CSPRGTPMNTEAFF
13	TRBV30	TRBJ2-7	CAWSRTGASEQYF
13	TRBV7-8	TRBJ2-1	CASATGGMNEQFF
13	TRBV5-1	TRBJ2-5	CASSPRGSETQYF
16	TRBV29-1	TRBJ2-5	CSVVPQTGISQETQYF
18	TRBV7-6	TRBJ2-1	CASSRLLLAQSSYNEQFF
14	TRBV7-9	TRBJ2-7	CASSLMTSSPEQYF
14	TRBV12-3/TRBV12-4	TRBJ2-1	CASSLSRRGGEQFF
13	TRBV24-1	TRBJ2-1	CATRDYPRNEQFF
15	TRBV30	TRBJ2-6	CAWTSIGVGANVLTF
13	TRBV3-1	TRBJ1-2	CASSQRYGYGYTF
18	TRBV5-1	TRBJ2-3	CASSFPPTSGAPTDTQYF
13	TRBV5-8	TRBJ2-2	CASSPQITGELFF
18	TRBV6-2/TRBV6-3	TRBJ2-5	CASSTPEGMGASRETQYF
15	TRBV4-1	TRBJ2-1	CASSQPLAVHNEQFF
20	TRBV28	TRBJ2-1	CASSLESFRGTRNSYNEQFF
13	TRBV28	TRBJ2-7	CASSRLGAYEQYF
15	TRBV20-1	TRBJ1-5	CSARVGDRDGQPQHF
13	TRBV27	TRBJ2-1	CASSFSGLGVRFF
15	TRBV2	TRBJ2-3	CASSVYPADTDTQYF
13	TRBV20-1	TRBJ2-2	CSARVRDPGELFF
16	TRBV2	TRBJ2-1	CASSSPGTSGYNEQFF
16	TRBV5-6	TRBJ2-3	CASSLAELAGSDTQYF
15	TRBV7-8	TRBJ2-7	CASSVLGQTVYEQYF
16	TRBV12-3/TRBV12-4	TRBJ2-1	CASSSGGGGLYDEQFF
14	TRBV6-4	TRBJ2-7	CSQTSTQWRYEQYF
14	TRBV7-9	TRBJ2-1	CASSPAEGGHEQFF
15	TRBV6-5	TRBJ2-3	CASSYSIGLTDTQYF
18	TRBV14	TRBJ2-3	CASSQLRSGRSRTDTQYF
15	TRBV7-9	TRBJ1-4	CASSSGQGGIEKLFF
13	TRBV12-3/TRBV12-4	TRBJ1-5	CASSRGGGQPQHF
18	TRBV28	TRBJ2-1	CASSRLGPLASSYNEQFF
13	TRBV19	TRBJ2-2	CASSIGFGGELFF
15	TRBV5-1	TRBJ2-3	CASSLLVGGGDTQYF
16	TRBV6-5	TRBJ1-3	CASSHRGLGSGNTIYF
14	TRBV6-2/TRBV6-3	TRBJ2-3	CASSYRGQADTQYF
13	TRBV7-2	TRBJ2-5	CASSRDIQETQYF
15	TRBV28	TRBJ1-5	CASSLFDRAHQPQHF
14	TRBV7-2	TRBJ1-5	CASSPTAGVQPQHF
15	TRBV5-1	TRBJ2-1	CASSYPGLGLSGQFF
15	TRBV6-5	TRBJ1-6	CASSYSKNYNSPLHF
13	TRBV4-2	TRBJ2-3	CASSQETSGTQYF
14	TRBV30	TRBJ2-3	CAWSVQGGTDTQYF
13	TRBV18	TRBJ1-1	CASSPSSAYEAFF
15	TRBV6-2/TRBV6-3	TRBJ2-1	CATGKGARGSNEQFF
11	TRBV5-1	TRBJ2-5	CASREIETQYF
13	TRBV29-1	TRBJ2-2	CSVEVQGTGELFF
14	TRBV12-3/TRBV12-4	TRBJ2-1	CASSWAGVGDEQFF
13	TRBV5-1	TRBJ1-1	CASSLEASPSAFF